The rows below give T cell receptor beta chains drawn from one sample of a study of read filtering for tumor transcriptome and immune sequencing. Using its own MiXCR run on the reads, TCRdb lists one record per CDR3 protein. The sample consists of around 40,000 distinct CDR3 sequences, 10% to 15% of them appearing once. The material sequenced was a population of CD138-negative cells sorted from bone marrow. The receptor set was obtained from a donor at least 40 years old with multiple myeloma. Both conserved end residues are part of each CDR3. Each record gives: V gene, D gene, clone size, J gene, CDR3 protein, CDR3 DNA. A D gene is named only where the DNA matches it firmly. Clone size is given for some rows only: seen once, a few or many times, or a class if the clone is expanded.

v_call: TRBV7-6
d_call: TRBD1
clone_size: many
j_call: TRBJ2-3
cdr3_aa: CASSLGTGTNTQYF
cdr3_nt: TGTGCCAGCAGCTTAGGGACAGGGACAAATACGCAGTATTTT

v_call: TRBV9
d_call: NA
clone_size: few
j_call: TRBJ2-3
cdr3_aa: CASSVVDVKDTQYF
cdr3_nt: TGTGCCAGCAGCGTAGTCGACGTGAAAGATACGCAGTATTTT

v_call: TRBV6-1
d_call: NA
clone_size: many
j_call: TRBJ2-2
cdr3_aa: CASSWDGTGELFF
cdr3_nt: TGTGCCAGCAGCTGGGACGGTACCGGGGAGCTGTTTTTT

v_call: TRBV29-1
d_call: TRBD1
clone_size: many
j_call: TRBJ1-1
cdr3_aa: CSVPSGTGGEAFF
cdr3_nt: TGCAGCGTGCCATCCGGGACAGGGGGTGAAGCTTTCTTT

v_call: TRBV20-1
d_call: TRBD1
clone_size: many
j_call: TRBJ2-7
cdr3_aa: CSALDRGLTYEQYF
cdr3_nt: TGCAGTGCCCTGGACAGGGGGCTTACCTACGAGCAGTACTTC

v_call: TRBV4-2
d_call: TRBD2
clone_size: few
j_call: TRBJ2-5
cdr3_aa: CASSPGRGGPQETQYF
cdr3_nt: TGTGCCAGCAGCCCGGGGAGGGGTGGGCCCCAAGAGACCCAGTACTTC

v_call: TRBV7-2
d_call: NA
clone_size: many
j_call: TRBJ2-1
cdr3_aa: CASSLLEILFHEQFF
cdr3_nt: TGTGCCAGCAGCCTCCTCGAGATCCTATTCCATGAGCAGTTCTTC

v_call: TRBV6-6
d_call: TRBD2
clone_size: many
j_call: TRBJ2-2
cdr3_aa: CASSRLAGGPRRTGELFF
cdr3_nt: TGTGCCAGCAGTCGACTAGCGGGGGGGCCTCGTCGGACCGGGGAGCTGTTTTTT

v_call: TRBV20-1
d_call: TRBD2
clone_size: many
j_call: TRBJ2-1
cdr3_aa: CSAPRGAGGGGEQFF
cdr3_nt: TGCAGTGCCCCGAGGGGCGCGGGGGGGGGCGGTGAGCAGTTCTTC

v_call: TRBV20-1
d_call: NA
clone_size: many
j_call: TRBJ1-1
cdr3_aa: CSARDGQGTEAFF
cdr3_nt: TGCAGTGCTAGAGATGGGCAGGGTACTGAAGCTTTCTTT

v_call: TRBV24-1
d_call: TRBD2
clone_size: many
j_call: TRBJ2-2
cdr3_aa: CATSSQRGFTGELFF
cdr3_nt: TGTGCCACCAGTAGCCAGCGGGGGTTTACCGGGGAGCTGTTTTTT

v_call: TRBV28
d_call: NA
clone_size: many
j_call: TRBJ2-2
cdr3_aa: CASSLVGRTGELFF
cdr3_nt: TGTGCCAGCAGTTTAGTGGGACGGACCGGGGAGCTGTTTTTT

v_call: TRBV20-1
d_call: NA
clone_size: few
j_call: TRBJ2-2
cdr3_aa: CSASSYGELFF
cdr3_nt: TGCAGTGCTAGTAGCTACGGGGAGCTGTTTTTT

v_call: TRBV7-9
d_call: TRBD1
clone_size: many
j_call: TRBJ1-1
cdr3_aa: CASSFLGGGVTEAFF
cdr3_nt: TGTGCCAGCAGCTTCTTGGGAGGGGGCGTCACTGAAGCTTTCTTT

v_call: TRBV5-6
d_call: NA
clone_size: many
j_call: TRBJ2-3
cdr3_aa: CASSQGEADTQYF
cdr3_nt: TGTGCCAGCAGCCAGGGAGAAGCAGATACGCAGTATTTT

v_call: TRBV27
d_call: NA
clone_size: many
j_call: TRBJ1-4
cdr3_aa: CASSLRSPGTNEKLFF
cdr3_nt: TGTGCCAGCAGTTTAAGGAGTCCAGGAACTAATGAAAAACTGTTTTTT

v_call: TRBV7-6
d_call: NA
clone_size: many
j_call: TRBJ2-7
cdr3_aa: CASSQRAGFSYEQYF
cdr3_nt: TGTGCCAGCAGCCAGCGTGCGGGGTTCTCCTACGAGCAGTACTTC

v_call: TRBV24-1
d_call: TRBD2
clone_size: many
j_call: TRBJ2-3
cdr3_aa: CATSSRGGLEDTQYF
cdr3_nt: TGTGCCACCAGTTCCCGGGGGGGCCTCGAAGATACGCAGTATTTT

v_call: TRBV10-3
d_call: NA
clone_size: many
j_call: TRBJ2-7
cdr3_aa: CAISESKAPAYEQYF
cdr3_nt: TGTGCCATCAGTGAGTCGAAGGCACCCGCCTACGAGCAGTACTTC

v_call: TRBV20-1
d_call: TRBD1
clone_size: many
j_call: TRBJ2-5
cdr3_aa: CSAREERGRSETQYF
cdr3_nt: TGCAGTGCTAGAGAGGAAAGGGGGCGAAGTGAGACCCAGTACTTC

v_call: TRBV11-2
d_call: NA
clone_size: once
j_call: TRBJ1-1
cdr3_aa: CASRLRDNLNTEAFF
cdr3_nt: TGTGCCAGCAGACTACGGGACAACTTGAACACTGAAGCTTTCTTT

v_call: TRBV9
d_call: NA
clone_size: many
j_call: TRBJ1-1
cdr3_aa: CASSEWAGTEAFF
cdr3_nt: TGTGCCAGCAGCGAATGGGCGGGTACTGAAGCTTTCTTT

v_call: TRBV19
d_call: NA
clone_size: NA
j_call: TRBJ1-1
cdr3_aa: CASSYIGTNTEAFF
cdr3_nt: TGTGCCAGTAGCTACATAGGTACGAACACTGAAGCTTTCTTT

v_call: TRBV29-1
d_call: NA
clone_size: many
j_call: TRBJ2-6
cdr3_aa: CSVWTYRSGANVLTF
cdr3_nt: TGCAGCGTCTGGACTTATCGCTCTGGGGCCAACGTCCTGACTTTC

v_call: TRBV19
d_call: TRBD2
clone_size: few
j_call: TRBJ2-1
cdr3_aa: CASSIWGGYNEQFF
cdr3_nt: TGTGCCAGTAGTATCTGGGGGGGTTACAATGAGCAGTTCTTC

v_call: TRBV6-2/TRBV6-3
d_call: NA
clone_size: many
j_call: TRBJ2-2
cdr3_aa: CASSPGNTGELFF
cdr3_nt: TGTGCCAGCAGTCCAGGGAACACCGGGGAGCTGTTTTTT

v_call: TRBV7-9
d_call: NA
clone_size: many
j_call: TRBJ1-2
cdr3_aa: CASRDGLNYGYTF
cdr3_nt: TGTGCCAGCAGGGATGGGCTAAACTATGGCTACACCTTC

v_call: TRBV6-1
d_call: TRBD1
clone_size: few
j_call: TRBJ2-3
cdr3_aa: CASSEATGVSADTQYF
cdr3_nt: TGTGCCAGCAGTGAAGCGACAGGGGTGTCAGCAGATACGCAGTATTTT

v_call: TRBV29-1
d_call: NA
clone_size: many
j_call: TRBJ2-1
cdr3_aa: CSVERAAEQFF
cdr3_nt: TGCAGCGTTGAAAGGGCAGCTGAGCAGTTCTTC

v_call: TRBV6-5
d_call: TRBD1
clone_size: many
j_call: TRBJ1-5
cdr3_aa: CASRNDPGQRVQPQHF
cdr3_nt: TGTGCCAGCAGAAACGACCCGGGACAGCGCGTTCAGCCCCAGCATTTT

v_call: TRBV11-2
d_call: NA
clone_size: many
j_call: TRBJ2-2
cdr3_aa: CASSLESTGTGELFF
cdr3_nt: TGTGCCAGCAGCTTAGAATCTACGGGAACCGGGGAGCTGTTTTTT